The next 7 T cell receptor beta chains were all read from a single sample in a study of blood T cell repertoires in COVID-19. The repertoire was sequenced with immunoSEQ multiplex PCR; TCRdb's copy has only in-frame clones and lacks some. The data show roughly 220,000 clones, with less than 90% seen just once and 6.8% held by the top ten. The sequenced material came from PBMCs or T cells enriched from blood (not recorded which). Receptors were obtained from a woman aged 40 to 55 who had recovered from COVID-19.

This chain uses TRBV20-1 with TRBJ1-1; no definite D call. The CDR3 contains 11 residues. The ends were cut back, 6 bases at V and 7 bases at J, with 12 bases in the middle. Germline CDR1 DFQATT, CDR2 SNEGSKA (reference sequence). CDR3 in amino acids: CSAIILFEAFF. The CDR3, as DNA: TGCAGTGCCATTATTCTATTTGAAGCTTTCTTT.

The rearrangement joins TRBV27 to TRBJ1-3; D unclear. Germline-derived CDR1 and CDR2 are MNHEY and SMNVEV (reference sequence). The CDR3 has 14 residues. Trimming took off 3 bases at V and 0 bases at J, with 6 bases between the two ends. This CDR3 reads CASSFSGSGNTIYF. CDR3 sequence (DNA): TGTGCCAGCAGTTTCAGCGGCTCTGGAAACACCATATATTTT.

The rearrangement uses TRBV18 and TRBJ1-1; 7 bases fit TRBD1. V shed 3 bases, J shed 2 bases, and the junction held 6 bases outside the gene matches. Germline CDR1 and CDR2: KGHSH and LQKENI. The length of the CDR3 is 15 residues. The CDR3 protein is CASSPQQGENTEAFF. For the CDR3, the DNA is TGTGCCAGCTCACCCCAGCAGGGGGAAAACACTGAAGCTTTCTTT.

J is TRBJ2-2 and V is TRBV7-3; D is undetermined. Germline-derived CDR1 and CDR2 are SGHTA and FQGTGA. There are 15 residues in the CDR3. Trimming took off 2 bases at V and 0 bases at J, with 7 bases between the two ends. The CDR3 here is CASSLGRSNTGELFF. CDR3 nucleotide sequence: TGTGCCAGCAGCTTAGGCAGATCGAACACCGGGGAGCTGTTTTTT.

The J gene is TRBJ1-2, the V gene TRBV2; 9 bases match TRBD1. Germline loops: CDR1 SNHLY, CDR2 FYNNEI. V lost 6 bases to trimming and J lost 4 bases; unmatched junction nucleotides: 9. This CDR3 contains 15 residues. The CDR3 DNA reads as TGTGCCAGCAGCTCTACAGGGGGCGTCGGCTATGGCTACACCTTC. As protein: CASSSTGGVGYGYTF.

The gene calls are TRBV6-5 and TRBJ1-2; weak D call: TRBD1 (5 bases). Germline V lookup: CDR1 MNHEY, CDR2 SVGAGI. The V end was cut by 0 bases, the J end by 4 bases, with 12 bases between. The CDR3 runs 15 residues. The CDR3 region is CASSYSTASLYGYTF. The CDR3 nucleotides are TGTGCCAGCAGTTACTCGACAGCGAGCCTCTATGGCTACACCTTC.

This clone was found a few times. This rearrangement joins TRBV7-9 to TRBJ2-2, with 8 bases identical to TRBD2. The V gene's germline CDR1 is SEHNR and CDR2 FQNEAQ (reference sequence). CDR3 length: 18 amino acids. V lost 2 bases, J lost 6 bases, and 14 bases stayed unmatched. CDR3 in amino acids: CASSLIRLRAGVSGELFF. CDR3 bases: TGTGCCAGCAGCTTAATACGCCTTCGAGCGGGAGTATCCGGGGAGCTGTTTTTT.